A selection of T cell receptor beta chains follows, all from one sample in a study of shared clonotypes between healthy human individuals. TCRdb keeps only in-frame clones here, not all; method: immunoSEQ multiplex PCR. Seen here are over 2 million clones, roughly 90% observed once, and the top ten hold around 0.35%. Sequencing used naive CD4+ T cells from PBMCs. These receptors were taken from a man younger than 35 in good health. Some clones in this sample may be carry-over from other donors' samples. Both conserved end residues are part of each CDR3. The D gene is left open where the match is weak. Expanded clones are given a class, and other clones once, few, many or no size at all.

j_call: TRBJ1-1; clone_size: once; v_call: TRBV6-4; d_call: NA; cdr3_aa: CASSPGSGQNTEAFF; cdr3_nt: TGTGCCAGCAGTCCCGGTTCGGGACAAAACACTGAAGCTTTCTTT
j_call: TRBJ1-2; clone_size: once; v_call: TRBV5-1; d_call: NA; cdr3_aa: CASSFSEIYGYTF; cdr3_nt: TGCGCCAGCAGCTTTTCCGAGATCTATGGCTACACCTTC
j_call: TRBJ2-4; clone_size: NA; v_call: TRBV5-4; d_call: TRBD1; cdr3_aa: CASSVRGLGNIQYF; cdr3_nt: TGTGCCAGCAGCGTCAGGGGGCTCGGAAACATTCAGTACTTC
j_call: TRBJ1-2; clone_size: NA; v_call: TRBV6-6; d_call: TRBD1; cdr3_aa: CASRQTGDGYGYTF; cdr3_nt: TGTGCCAGCAGGCAAACAGGGGACGGCTATGGCTACACCTTC
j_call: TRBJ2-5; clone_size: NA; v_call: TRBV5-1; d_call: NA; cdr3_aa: CASSLGSGQETQYF; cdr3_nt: TGCGCCAGCAGCTTGGGCAGCGGCCAAGAGACCCAGTACTTC
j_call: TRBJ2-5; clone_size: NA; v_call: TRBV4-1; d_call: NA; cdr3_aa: CASSQGASASLTQYF; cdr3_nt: TGCGCCAGCAGCCAAGGCGCTAGCGCCTCATTGACCCAGTACTTC
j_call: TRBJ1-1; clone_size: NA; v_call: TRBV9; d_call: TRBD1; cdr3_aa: CASSVRGQIDAEAFF; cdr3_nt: TGTGCCAGCAGCGTCCGGGGACAGATAGACGCTGAAGCTTTCTTT
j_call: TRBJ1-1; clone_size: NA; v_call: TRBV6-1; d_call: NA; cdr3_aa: CASTRIANTEAFF; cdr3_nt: TGTGCCAGCACCAGGATAGCGAACACTGAAGCTTTCTTT
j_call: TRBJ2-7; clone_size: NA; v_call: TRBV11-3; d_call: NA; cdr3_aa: CASSLRGAEQYF; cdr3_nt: TGTGCCAGCAGCCTCCGGGGGGCCGAGCAGTACTTC
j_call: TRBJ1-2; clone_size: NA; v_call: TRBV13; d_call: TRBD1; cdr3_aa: CASSLGLGLTGGNYGYTF; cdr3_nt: TGTGCCAGCAGCTTAGGCCTAGGTTTGACAGGGGGAAACTATGGCTACACCTTC
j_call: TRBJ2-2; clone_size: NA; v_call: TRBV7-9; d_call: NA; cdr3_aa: CASSIFAGARKSTGELFF; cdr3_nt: TGTGCCAGCAGCATCTTTGCGGGGGCTAGGAAGAGCACCGGGGAGCTGTTTTTT
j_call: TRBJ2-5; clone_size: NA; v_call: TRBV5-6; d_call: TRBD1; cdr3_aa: CASSGPGQGKTQYF; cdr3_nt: TGTGCCAGCAGCGGACCAGGACAGGGGAAGACCCAGTACTTC
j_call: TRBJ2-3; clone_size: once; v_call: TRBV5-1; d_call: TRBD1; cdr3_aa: CASSSDRGPRTDTQYF; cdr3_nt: TGCGCCAGCAGCTCTGACAGGGGGCCTCGCACAGATACGCAGTATTTT
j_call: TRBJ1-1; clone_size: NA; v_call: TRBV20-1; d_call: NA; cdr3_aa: CSGNPVTEAFF; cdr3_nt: TGCAGTGGAAACCCTGTTACCGAAGCTTTCTTT
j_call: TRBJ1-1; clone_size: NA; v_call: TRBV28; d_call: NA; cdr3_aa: CASSLGRRAFF; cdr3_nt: TGTGCCAGCAGTTTAGGGCGTAGAGCTTTCTTT
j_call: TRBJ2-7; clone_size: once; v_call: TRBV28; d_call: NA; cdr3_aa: CASSPGPSYEQYF; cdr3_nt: TGTGCCAGCAGTCCGGGGCCGTCCTACGAGCAGTACTTC
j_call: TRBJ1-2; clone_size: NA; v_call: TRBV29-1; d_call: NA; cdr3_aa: CSVGATLVNYGYTF; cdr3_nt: TGCAGCGTTGGGGCAACACTGGTAAACTATGGCTACACCTTC
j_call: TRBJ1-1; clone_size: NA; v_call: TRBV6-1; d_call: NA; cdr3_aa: CAGTTTAVNTEAFF; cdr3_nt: TGTGCCGGAACGACGACAGCAGTGAACACTGAAGCTTTCTTT
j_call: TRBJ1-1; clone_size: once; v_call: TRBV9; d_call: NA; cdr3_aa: CASSPITDSLLGGTEAFF; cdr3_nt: TGTGCCAGCAGCCCCATTACGGACAGCCTCCTAGGAGGCACTGAAGCTTTCTTT
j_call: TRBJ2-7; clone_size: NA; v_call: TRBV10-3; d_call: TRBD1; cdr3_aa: CAISDFRDRGRLRTYEQYF; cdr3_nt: TGTGCCATCAGTGATTTTCGGGACAGGGGGCGCCTACGTACCTACGAGCAGTACTTC
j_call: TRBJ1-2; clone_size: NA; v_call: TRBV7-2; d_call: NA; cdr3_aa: CASSLALTEVYGYTF; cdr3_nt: TGTGCCAGCAGCTTAGCGTTAACAGAAGTTTATGGCTACACCTTC
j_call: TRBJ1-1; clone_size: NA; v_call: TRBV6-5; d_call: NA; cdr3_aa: CASSYSGLASPEAFF; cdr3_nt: TGTGCCAGCAGTTACTCTGGGTTAGCTAGTCCTGAAGCTTTCTTT
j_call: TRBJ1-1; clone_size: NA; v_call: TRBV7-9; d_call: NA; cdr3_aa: CASSLAGEGSNTEAFF; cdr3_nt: TGTGCCAGCAGCTTAGCGGGGGAAGGGAGTAACACTGAAGCTTTCTTT
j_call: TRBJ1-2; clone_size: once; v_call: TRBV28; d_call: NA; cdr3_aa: CASSLATGGGEVDGYTF; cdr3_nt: TGTGCCAGCAGTTTAGCCACCGGTGGGGGGGAGGTGGATGGCTACACCTTC
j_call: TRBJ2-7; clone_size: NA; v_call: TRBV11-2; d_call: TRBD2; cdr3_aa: CAAPLSGRSLSYEQYF; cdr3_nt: TGTGCCGCCCCCCTTAGCGGGAGGTCCCTCTCCTACGAGCAGTACTTC
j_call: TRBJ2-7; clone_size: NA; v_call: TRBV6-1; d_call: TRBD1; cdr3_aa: CASRKDPGQTYEQYF; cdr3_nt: TGTGCCAGCAGAAAGGATCCGGGACAGACTTACGAGCAGTACTTC
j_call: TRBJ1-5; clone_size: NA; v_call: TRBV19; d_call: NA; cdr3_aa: CASTPTGRGQPQHF; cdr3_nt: TGTGCCAGTACCCCTACTGGGAGGGGGCAGCCCCAGCATTTT
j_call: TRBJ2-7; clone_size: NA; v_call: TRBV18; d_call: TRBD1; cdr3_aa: CASSPRQGTLHEQYF; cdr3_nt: TGTGCCAGCTCCCCCCGACAGGGTACTCTCCACGAGCAGTACTTC
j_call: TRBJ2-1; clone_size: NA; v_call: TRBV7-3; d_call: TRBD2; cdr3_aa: CASSPSAGGYNEQFF; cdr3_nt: TGTGCCAGCAGTCCCTCAGCGGGAGGCTACAATGAGCAGTTCTTC
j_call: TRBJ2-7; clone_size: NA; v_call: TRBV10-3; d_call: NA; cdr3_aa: CAISEDPGKPSYEQYF; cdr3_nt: TGTGCCATCAGTGAGGATCCAGGCAAACCATCCTACGAGCAGTACTTC
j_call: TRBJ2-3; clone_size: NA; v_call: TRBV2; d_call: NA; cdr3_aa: CASSEVRSSQVDTQYF; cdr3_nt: TGTGCCAGCAGTGAAGTTCGGAGCTCGCAAGTAGATACGCAGTATTTT
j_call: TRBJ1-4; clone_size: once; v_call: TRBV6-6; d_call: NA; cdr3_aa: CASRPRRDVNEKLFF; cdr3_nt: TGTGCCAGCAGACCACGAAGGGACGTAAATGAAAAACTGTTTTTT
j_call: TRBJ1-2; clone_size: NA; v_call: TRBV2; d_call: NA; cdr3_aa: CASKRTALLYGYTF; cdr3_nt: TGTGCCAGTAAGAGGACAGCGTTACTTTATGGCTACACCTTC
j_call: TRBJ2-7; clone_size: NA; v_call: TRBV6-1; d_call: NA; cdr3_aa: CASKLSGVVYEQYF; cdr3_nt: TGTGCCAGCAAACTATCGGGGGTTGTCTACGAGCAGTACTTC
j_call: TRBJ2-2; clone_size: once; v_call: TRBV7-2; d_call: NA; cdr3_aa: CASSLVGGDYTGELFF; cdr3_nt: TGTGCCAGCAGCTTAGTGGGAGGCGACTACACCGGGGAGCTGTTTTTT
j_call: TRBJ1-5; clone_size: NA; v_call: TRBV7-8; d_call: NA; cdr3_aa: CASSLGAHQPQHF; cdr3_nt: TGTGCCAGCAGCTTAGGGGCGCACCAGCCCCAGCATTTT
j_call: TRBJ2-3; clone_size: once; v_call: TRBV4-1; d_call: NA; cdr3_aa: CASSQDRFGLAKSTDTQYF; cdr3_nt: TGCGCCAGCAGCCAAGATCGGTTTGGGCTAGCGAAGAGCACAGATACGCAGTATTTT
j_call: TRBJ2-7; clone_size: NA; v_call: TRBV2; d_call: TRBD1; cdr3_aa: CASSTTGGSYEQYF; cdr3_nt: TGTGCCAGCAGTACCACAGGGGGGTCCTACGAGCAGTACTTC
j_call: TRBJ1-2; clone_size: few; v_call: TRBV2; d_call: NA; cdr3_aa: CASSEGHESYGYTF; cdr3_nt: TGTGCCAGCAGTGAAGGGCATGAGTCATATGGCTACACCTTC
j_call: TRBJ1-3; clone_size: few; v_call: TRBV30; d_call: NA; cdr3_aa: CAWSVTSGNTIYF; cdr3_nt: TGTGCCTGGAGTGTGACCTCTGGAAACACCATATATTTT
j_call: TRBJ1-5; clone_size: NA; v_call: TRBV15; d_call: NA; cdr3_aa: CATSRDPRKEGDQPQHF; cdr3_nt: TGTGCCACCAGCAGAGACCCGCGGAAGGAAGGAGATCAGCCCCAGCATTTT
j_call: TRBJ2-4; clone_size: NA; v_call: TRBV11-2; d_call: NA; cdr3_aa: CASSLAGTDIQYF; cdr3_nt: TGTGCCAGCAGCTTAGCTGGCACCGACATTCAGTACTTC
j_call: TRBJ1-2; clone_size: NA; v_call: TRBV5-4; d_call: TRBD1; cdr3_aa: CASSVRDRGHYGYTF; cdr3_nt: TGTGCCAGCAGCGTCCGGGACAGGGGGCACTATGGCTACACCTTC
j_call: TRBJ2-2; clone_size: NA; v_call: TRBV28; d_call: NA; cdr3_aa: CASSSQGKGTGELFF; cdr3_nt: TGTGCCAGCAGTTCGCAGGGTAAAGGCACCGGGGAGCTGTTTTTT
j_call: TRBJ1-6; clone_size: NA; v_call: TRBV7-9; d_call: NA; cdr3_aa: CASTPLEWNSPLHF; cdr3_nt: TGTGCCAGCACCCCCCTTGAGTGGAATTCACCCCTCCACTTT